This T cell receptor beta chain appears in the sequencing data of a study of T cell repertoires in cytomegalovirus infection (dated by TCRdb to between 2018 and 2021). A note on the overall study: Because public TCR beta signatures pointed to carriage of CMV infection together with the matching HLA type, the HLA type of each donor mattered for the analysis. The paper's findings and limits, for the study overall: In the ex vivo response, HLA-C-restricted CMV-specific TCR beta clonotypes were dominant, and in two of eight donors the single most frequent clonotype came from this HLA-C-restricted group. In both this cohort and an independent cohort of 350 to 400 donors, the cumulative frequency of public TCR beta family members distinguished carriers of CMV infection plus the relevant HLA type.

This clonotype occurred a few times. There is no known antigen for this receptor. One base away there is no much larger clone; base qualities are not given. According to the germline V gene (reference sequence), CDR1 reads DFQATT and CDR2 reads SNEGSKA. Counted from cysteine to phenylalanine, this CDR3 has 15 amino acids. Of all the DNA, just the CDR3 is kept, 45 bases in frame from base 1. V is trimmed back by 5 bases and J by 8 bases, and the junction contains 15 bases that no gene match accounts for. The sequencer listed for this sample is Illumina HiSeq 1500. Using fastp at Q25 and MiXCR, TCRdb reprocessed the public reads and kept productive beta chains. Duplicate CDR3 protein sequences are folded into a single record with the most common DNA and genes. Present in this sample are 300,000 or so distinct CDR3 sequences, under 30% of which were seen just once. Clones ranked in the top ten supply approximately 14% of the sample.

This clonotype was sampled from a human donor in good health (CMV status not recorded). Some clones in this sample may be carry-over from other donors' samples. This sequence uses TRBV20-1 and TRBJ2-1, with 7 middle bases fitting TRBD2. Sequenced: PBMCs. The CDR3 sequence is CSAPPLGGSDDEQFF. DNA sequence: TGCAGTGCTCCCCCTTTGGGCGGGAGCGACGATGAGCAGTTCTTC.